Sequencing of this T cell receptor beta chain was carried out in a study of T-cell memory formation after mild COVID-19. TCRdb redid the calling of the 5' RACE reads with MiXCR, one entry per CDR3 protein. The sample yields 350,000 to 500,000 distinct CDR3 sequences, 20% to 30% seen once. This clonotype was counted between two and nine times. The TCR originated in an adult woman who had mild COVID-19 (a few samples of this study predate the infection). Cell type and time point are not known. The sequenced sample was PBMCs or a T cell subset sorted from them (not recorded which).

The CDR3 DNA is TGTGCCAGCAGGAAAAATGGCAGGGTGAACACTGAAGCTTTCTTT. Amino acid sequence: CASRKNGRVNTEAFF. The chain has TRBV11-3 and TRBJ1-1, with D possibly TRBD1 on 5 matching bases. CDR1 SGHNT and CDR2 YENEEA come from the germline V gene. Between the trimmed V and J ends, which lost 6 bases and 0 bases, there was a span of 14 bases. The CDR3 totals 15 residues.